Below are 16 T cell receptor beta chains sequenced from a single sample in a study of beta chain features in type 1 diabetes. Findings and caveats of the study: TCRB CDR3s were moderately but significantly shorter in Type 1 diabetes patients in all four CD4+ subsets.

These TCRs' antigens remain unknown. Expressed TCRB transcripts were sequenced because the isolated RNA had all been reverse transcribed beforehand. Profiled with immunoSEQ multiplex PCR; TCRdb holds only in-frame clones, not every one. The table lists about 660,000 clones, 11% to 15% of them singletons. The sequenced sample consisted of naive CD4+ T cells from blood. The source is a man between 18 and 35 years old with type 1 diabetes.

Of note for this clone: Other DNA sequences in the sample encode the same CDR3. The chain is built from TRBV7-2 and TRBJ1-5, with D unclear. The CDR3 is made up of 12 amino acids. The ends were cut back, 3 bases at V and 6 bases at J, with 6 bases in the middle. Germline V gene sequence: CDR1 SGHTA, CDR2 FQGNSA. The CDR3 DNA is TGTGCCAGCAGCTTGTGGGGTCAGCCCCAGCATTTT. Protein sequence: CASSLWGQPQHF.

V is TRBV18 and J is TRBJ2-7, with TRBD1 as a possible D gene (7 bases). V was pared by 2 bases and J by 6 bases, with 17 bases between. The germline V gene encodes CDR1 KGHSH and CDR2 LQKENI. The CDR3 sequence is 15 residues long. CDR3 coding DNA: TGTGCCAGCTCACCAAGGATTGGACAGGAGGGCGAGCAGTACTTC. It codes for CASSPRIGQEGEQYF.

This clone has just a few counts. This rearrangement joins TRBV5-1 to TRBJ2-3; D not resolved. V was cut by 0 bases and J by 7 bases, with 15 bases left in between. This CDR3 spans 15 amino acids. CDR1 and CDR2 (germline): SGHRS, YFSETQ. The CDR3 spells CASSLERPSANTQYF. CDR3 nucleotide sequence: TGCGCCAGCAGCTTGGAGCGTCCCTCAGCGAATACGCAGTATTTT.

This chain joins TRBV4-1 and TRBJ2-2, with D uncertain. CDR1 and CDR2 (germline): MGHRA, YSYEKL. V lost 1 base, J lost 4 bases, and 7 bases lay in between. The CDR3 covers 14 residues. The CDR3 nucleotides are TGCGCCAGCAGCCAAGTCTGGGTCACCGGGGAGCTGTTTTTT. Residues: CASSQVWVTGELFF.

This clone was counted a few times. The chain joins TRBV5-4 to TRBJ2-1; a possible D gene is TRBD1 (6 bases). This CDR3 has 13 amino acids. CDR1 and CDR2 from the germline V gene are SGHNT and YYREEE (reference sequence). Trimming took 0 bases from V and 7 from J, leaving 8 bases between them. In DNA, the CDR3 is TGTGCCAGCAGCTTGGGCCAGGGGAATGAGCAGTTCTTC. It is translated as CASSLGQGNEQFF.

The chain uses TRBV9 and TRBJ1-1, with TRBD1 matching 7 bases. V gave up 4 bases and J gave up 6 bases; unmatched junction bases: 12. The length of the CDR3 is 15 residues. Germline V gene sequence: CDR1 SGDLS, CDR2 YYNGEE. This CDR3 reads CASSINQDRWAEAFF. CDR3 coding DNA: TGTGCCAGCAGCATAAATCAGGACAGGTGGGCTGAAGCTTTCTTT.

A note on this clone: Other DNA sequences of this sample code for an identical CDR3. The CDR3 DNA reads as TGTGCCAGCAGCCCACGGGGCGGCGGGGAGCTGTTTTTT. The encoded protein is CASSPRGGGELFF. This chain links TRBV11-2 with TRBJ2-2, with D perhaps matching TRBD1 or TRBD2 (5 bases each). Germline V gene lookup returns CDR1 SGHAT and CDR2 FQNNGV. The V end lost 5 bases, the J end lost 7 bases, and 11 bases lay between the germline ends. The CDR3 loop spans 13 amino acids.

The J gene is TRBJ2-3, the V gene TRBV15; 12 bases line up with TRBD2. The trim removed 0 bases at V and 0 bases at J, leaving 4 bases unmatched. The CDR3 runs 18 residues. Germline V gene lookup returns CDR1 LNHNV and CDR2 YYDKDF (reference sequence). The CDR3 spells CATSRDKGTSGSTDTQYF. The CDR3 DNA reads TGTGCCACCAGCAGAGATAAAGGGACTAGCGGGAGCACAGATACGCAGTATTTT. Together with reference TRBV15 and TRBJ2-3, the CDR3 gives the full variable domain: DAMVIQNPRYQVTQFGKPVTLSCSQTLNHNVMYWYQQKSSQAPKLLFHYYDKDFNNEADTPDNFQSRRPNTSFCFLDIRSPGLGDTAMYLCATSRDKGTSGSTDTQYFGPGTRLTVL.

This chain links TRBV5-1 with TRBJ2-3, with D tentatively TRBD2 (5 bases). Trimming shortened V by 2 bases and J by 1 base, and 26 bases separated the two germline ends. The CDR3 is made up of 20 amino acids. Germline V gene data show CDR1 as SGHRS and CDR2 as YFSETQ. In DNA, the CDR3 is TGCGCCAGCAGCTTTGGTGGGAGTTTTATCGGGCCTGGGCGCACAGATACGCAGTATTTT. This sequence encodes CASSFGGSFIGPGRTDTQYF.

There are a few counts of this clone. V is TRBV5-1 and J is TRBJ2-7; the match to TRBD2 covers 9 bases. The V gene end was trimmed by 4 bases and the J gene end by 3 bases; junction bases not matched to a gene: 5. CDR1 SGHRS and CDR2 YFSETQ come from the germline V gene. The CDR3 runs 14 residues. The CDR3 coding sequence is TGCGCCAGCAGCCCCGGGACTAGCAACTACGAGCAGTACTTC. Protein product: CASSPGTSNYEQYF.

This clone showed up just a few times. The J gene is TRBJ1-4, the V gene TRBV28, with 8 bases matching TRBD1. Trimming took 5 bases from V and 5 from J; bases not matched to a gene: 7. Germline V gene lookup returns CDR1 MDHEN and CDR2 SYDVKM. The length of the CDR3 is 15 residues. The chain's CDR3 is CASSPAGGFNEKLFF. DNA of the CDR3: TGTGCCAGCAGTCCTGCAGGGGGCTTCAATGAAAAACTGTTTTTT.

The genes are TRBV6-5 and TRBJ2-5, with D hard to call. CDR1 MNHEY and CDR2 SVGAGI come from the germline V gene. The V and J ends lost 4 bases and 2 bases respectively, with 8 bases between them. The CDR3 is 13 amino acids. CDR3 nucleotide sequence: TGTGCCAGCAGTTCCAAGTTTCAAGAGACCCAGTACTTC. The encoded protein is CASSSKFQETQYF.

The rearrangement uses TRBV5-4 and TRBJ2-5; 8 bases line up with TRBD1. V trimming: 4 bases; J trimming: 4 bases; junction bases outside the gene matches: 9. This CDR3 is built from 15 residues. Germline V gene data show CDR1 as SGHNT and CDR2 as YYREEE (reference sequence). This chain's CDR3 is CASSTRQGSGETQYF. As DNA, the CDR3 is TGTGCCAGCAGCACCCGACAGGGGTCCGGAGAGACCCAGTACTTC.

A few counts support this clone. Other DNA sequences from this sample encode an identical CDR3 as well. The chain combines TRBV28 with TRBJ2-7; D gene uncertain. CDR1 MDHEN and CDR2 SYDVKM come from the germline V gene. The length of the CDR3 is 13 residues. Trimming stripped 6 bases from V and 1 base from J, with 10 bases between. The CDR3 loop reads CASSPGPSYEQYF. CDR3 coding DNA: TGTGCCAGCAGCCCCGGGCCATCCTACGAGCAGTACTTC. The full variable domain, rest sourced from reference TRBV28 and TRBJ2-7, is DVKVTQSSRYLVKRTGEKVFLECVQDMDHENMFWYRQDPGLGLRLIYFSYDVKMKEKGDIPEGYSVSREKKERFSLILESASTNQTSMYLCASSPGPSYEQYFGPGTRLTVT.

This clone was observed a handful of times. V is TRBV13 and J is TRBJ1-2; unclear D gene. V was cut by 7 bases and J by 4 bases, with 19 bases left in between. Germline V lookup: CDR1 PRHDT, CDR2 FYEKMQ (reference sequence). The CDR3 sequence is 15 residues long. CDR3 amino acids: CASISVSAKGYGYTF. The CDR3 coding sequence is TGTGCCAGCATCTCGGTCTCAGCAAAAGGCTATGGCTACACCTTC.

The CDR3 DNA sequence: TGTGCCAGCAGGCCCGCCCGGACAGGGGGGGTGGCTGAAGCTTTCTTT. Amino acid sequence: CASRPARTGGVAEAFF. The chain has TRBV6-4 and TRBJ1-1; 10 bases fit TRBD1. V dropped 6 bases and J dropped 6; count of bases not matched to a gene: 13. The CDR3 runs 16 residues. Per germline, CDR1 MRHNA and CDR2 SNTAGT.